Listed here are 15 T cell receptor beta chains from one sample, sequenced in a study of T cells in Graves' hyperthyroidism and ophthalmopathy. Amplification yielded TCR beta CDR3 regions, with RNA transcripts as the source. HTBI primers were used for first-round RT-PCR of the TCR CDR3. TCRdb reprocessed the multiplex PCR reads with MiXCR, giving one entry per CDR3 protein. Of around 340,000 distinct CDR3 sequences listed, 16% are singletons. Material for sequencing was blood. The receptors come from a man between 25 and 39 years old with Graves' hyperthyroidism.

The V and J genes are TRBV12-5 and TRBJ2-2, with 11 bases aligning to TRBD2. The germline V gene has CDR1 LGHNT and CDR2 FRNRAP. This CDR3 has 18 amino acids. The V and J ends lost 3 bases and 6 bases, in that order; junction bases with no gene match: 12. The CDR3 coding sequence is TGTGCTAGTGGTTTTAAACAGCCGGGACTAGCGGTTGCCGGGGAGCTGTTTTTT. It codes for CASGFKQPGLAVAGELFF.

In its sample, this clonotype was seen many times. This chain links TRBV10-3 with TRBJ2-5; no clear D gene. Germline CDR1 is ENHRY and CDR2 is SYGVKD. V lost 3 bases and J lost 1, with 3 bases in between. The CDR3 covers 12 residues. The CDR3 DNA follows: TGTGCCATCAGTGAACGCCAAGAGACCCAGTACTTC. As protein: CAISERQETQYF.

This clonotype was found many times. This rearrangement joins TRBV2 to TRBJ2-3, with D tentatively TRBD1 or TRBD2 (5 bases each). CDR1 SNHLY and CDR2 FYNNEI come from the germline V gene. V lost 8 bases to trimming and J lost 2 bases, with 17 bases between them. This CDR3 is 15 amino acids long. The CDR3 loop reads CASRSRDLDTDTQYF. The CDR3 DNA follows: TGTGCCAGCCGCTCCCGGGACCTCGACACAGATACGCAGTATTTT.

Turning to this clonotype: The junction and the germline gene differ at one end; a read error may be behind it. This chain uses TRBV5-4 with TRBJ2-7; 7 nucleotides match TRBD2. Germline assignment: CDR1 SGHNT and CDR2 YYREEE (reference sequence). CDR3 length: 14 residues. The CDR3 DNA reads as TGTGCCAGCAGCTTGGGAGCGGGGACCTACGAGCCGTACTTC. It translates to CASSLGAGTYEPYF. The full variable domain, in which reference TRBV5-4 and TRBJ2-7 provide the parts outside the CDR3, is ETGVTQSPTHLIKTRGQQVTLRCSSQSGHNTVSWYQQALGQGPQFIFQYYREEENGRGNFPPRFSGLQFPNYSSELNVNALELDDSALYLCASSLGAGTYEPYFGPGTRLTVT.

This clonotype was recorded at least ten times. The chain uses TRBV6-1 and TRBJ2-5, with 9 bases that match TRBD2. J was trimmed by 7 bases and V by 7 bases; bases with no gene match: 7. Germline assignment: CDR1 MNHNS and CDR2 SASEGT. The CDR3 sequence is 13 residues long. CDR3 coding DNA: TGTGCCAGCACCCTAGCGGGAACTACGACCCAGTACTTC. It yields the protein CASTLAGTTTQYF.

DNA for the CDR3: TGTGCCAGCAGCCTCGACAGGGGGCGCAGTCGCGGGGAGCTGTTTTTT. It encodes CASSLDRGRSRGELFF. The V and J genes are TRBV7-9 and TRBJ2-2, with TRBD1 identical over 10 bases. V dropped 5 bases and J dropped 7; count of bases not matched to a gene: 10. The V gene's germline CDR1 is SEHNR and CDR2 FQNEAQ (reference sequence). This CDR3 comprises 16 residues.

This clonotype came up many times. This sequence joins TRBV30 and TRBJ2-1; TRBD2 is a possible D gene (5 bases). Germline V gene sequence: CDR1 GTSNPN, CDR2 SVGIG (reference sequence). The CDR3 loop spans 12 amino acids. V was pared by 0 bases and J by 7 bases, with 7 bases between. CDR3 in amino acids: CAWSVLENEQFF. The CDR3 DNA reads TGTGCCTGGAGTGTACTAGAGAATGAGCAGTTCTTC. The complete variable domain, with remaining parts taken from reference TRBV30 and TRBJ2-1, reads SQTIHQWPATLVQPVGSPLSLECTVEGTSNPNLYWYRQAAGRGLQLLFYSVGIGQISSEVPQNLSASRPQDRQFILSSKKLLLSDSGFYLCAWSVLENEQFFGPGTRLTVL.

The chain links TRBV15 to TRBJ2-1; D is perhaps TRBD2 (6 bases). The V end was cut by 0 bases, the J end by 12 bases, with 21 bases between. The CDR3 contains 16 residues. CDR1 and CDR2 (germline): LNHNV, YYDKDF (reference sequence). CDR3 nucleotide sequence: TGTGCCACCAGCAGAGATTCCCCCTCGGGGGAAGTAGGGCAGTTCTTC. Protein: CATSRDSPSGEVGQFF. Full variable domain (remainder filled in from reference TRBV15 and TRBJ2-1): DAMVIQNPRYQVTQFGKPVTLSCSQTLNHNVMYWYQQKSSQAPKLLFHYYDKDFNNEADTPDNFQSRRPNTSFCFLDIRSPGLGDTAMYLCATSRDSPSGEVGQFFGPGTRLTVL.

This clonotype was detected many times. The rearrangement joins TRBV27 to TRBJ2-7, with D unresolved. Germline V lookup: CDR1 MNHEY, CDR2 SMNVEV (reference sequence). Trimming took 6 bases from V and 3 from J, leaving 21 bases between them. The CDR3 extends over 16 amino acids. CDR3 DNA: TGTGCCAGCAGAACTCTCTCTAGTAGCATGGACTACGAGCAGTACTTC. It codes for CASRTLSSSMDYEQYF.

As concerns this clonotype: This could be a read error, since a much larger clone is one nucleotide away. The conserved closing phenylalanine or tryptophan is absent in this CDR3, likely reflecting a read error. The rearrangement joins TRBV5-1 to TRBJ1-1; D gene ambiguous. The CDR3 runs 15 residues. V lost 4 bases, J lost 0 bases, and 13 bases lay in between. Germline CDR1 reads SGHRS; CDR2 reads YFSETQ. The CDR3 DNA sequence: TGCGCCAGCAGCCCCAGAGGCACATTGAACACTGAAGCTTTCCTT. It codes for CASSPRGTLNTEAFL.

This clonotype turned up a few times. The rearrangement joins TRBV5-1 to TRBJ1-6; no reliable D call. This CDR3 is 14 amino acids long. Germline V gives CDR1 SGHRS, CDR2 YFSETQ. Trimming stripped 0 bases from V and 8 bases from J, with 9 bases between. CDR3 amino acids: CASSLGGTYSPLHF. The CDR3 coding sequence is TGCGCCAGCAGCTTGGGGGGAACCTATTCACCCCTCCACTTT. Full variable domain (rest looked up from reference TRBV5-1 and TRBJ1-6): KAGVTQTPRYLIKTRGQQVTLSCSPISGHRSVSWYQQTPGQGLQFLFEYFSETQRNKGNFPGRFSGRQFSNSRSEMNVSTLELGDSALYLCASSLGGTYSPLHFGNGTRLTVT.

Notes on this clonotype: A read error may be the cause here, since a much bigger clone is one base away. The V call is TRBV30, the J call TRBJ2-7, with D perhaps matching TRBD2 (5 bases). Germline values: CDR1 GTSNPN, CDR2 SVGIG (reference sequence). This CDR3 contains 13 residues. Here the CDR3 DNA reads TGTGCCTGCTCTTCGAGCCGGAGGAACGAGCAGTGCTTC. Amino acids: CACSSSRRNEQCF.

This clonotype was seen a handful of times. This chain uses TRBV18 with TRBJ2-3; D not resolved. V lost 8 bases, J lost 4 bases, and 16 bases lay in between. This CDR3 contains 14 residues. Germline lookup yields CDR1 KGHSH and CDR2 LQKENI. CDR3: CASTDPLGPDTQYF. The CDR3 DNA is TGTGCCAGCACGGACCCTCTCGGGCCAGATACGCAGTATTTT.

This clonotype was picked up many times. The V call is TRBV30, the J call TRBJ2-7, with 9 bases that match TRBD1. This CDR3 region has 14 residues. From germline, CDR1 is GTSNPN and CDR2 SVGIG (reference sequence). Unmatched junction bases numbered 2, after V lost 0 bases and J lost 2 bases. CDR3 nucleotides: TGTGCCTGGAGTGTAGGACAGGGGACCTACGAGCAGTACTTC. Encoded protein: CAWSVGQGTYEQYF.

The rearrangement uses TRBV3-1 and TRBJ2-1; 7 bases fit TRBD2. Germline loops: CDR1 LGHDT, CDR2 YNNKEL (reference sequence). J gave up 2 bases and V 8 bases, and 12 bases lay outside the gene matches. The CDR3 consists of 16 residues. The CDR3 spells CASAKLLAAPYNEQFF. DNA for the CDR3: TGTGCCAGCGCAAAACTCCTAGCGGCTCCCTACAATGAGCAGTTCTTC.